This T cell receptor beta chain was recovered during a study of T-cell memory formation after mild COVID-19. MiXCR, run by TCRdb on the 5' RACE reads, gives a single entry per CDR3 protein. This table holds about 84,000 distinct CDR3 sequences, more than 11% found once. The sequence was obtained from an adult woman who had mild COVID-19 (a few samples of this study predate the infection). Cell type and time point are not known. The sequencing input was PBMCs or a T cell subset sorted from them (not recorded which).

The CDR3 loop is CSARGDRVNTEAFF. CDR3 DNA sequence: TGCAGTGCTAGGGGGGACAGGGTGAACACTGAAGCTTTCTTT. This rearrangement joins TRBV20-1 to TRBJ1-1; TRBD1 aligns across 9 bases. CDR1 is DFQATT and CDR2 is SNEGSKA in the germline V gene (reference sequence). The junction had 2 bases not matched to a gene; V was cut back by 3 bases and J by 0 bases. The CDR3 consists of 14 residues.